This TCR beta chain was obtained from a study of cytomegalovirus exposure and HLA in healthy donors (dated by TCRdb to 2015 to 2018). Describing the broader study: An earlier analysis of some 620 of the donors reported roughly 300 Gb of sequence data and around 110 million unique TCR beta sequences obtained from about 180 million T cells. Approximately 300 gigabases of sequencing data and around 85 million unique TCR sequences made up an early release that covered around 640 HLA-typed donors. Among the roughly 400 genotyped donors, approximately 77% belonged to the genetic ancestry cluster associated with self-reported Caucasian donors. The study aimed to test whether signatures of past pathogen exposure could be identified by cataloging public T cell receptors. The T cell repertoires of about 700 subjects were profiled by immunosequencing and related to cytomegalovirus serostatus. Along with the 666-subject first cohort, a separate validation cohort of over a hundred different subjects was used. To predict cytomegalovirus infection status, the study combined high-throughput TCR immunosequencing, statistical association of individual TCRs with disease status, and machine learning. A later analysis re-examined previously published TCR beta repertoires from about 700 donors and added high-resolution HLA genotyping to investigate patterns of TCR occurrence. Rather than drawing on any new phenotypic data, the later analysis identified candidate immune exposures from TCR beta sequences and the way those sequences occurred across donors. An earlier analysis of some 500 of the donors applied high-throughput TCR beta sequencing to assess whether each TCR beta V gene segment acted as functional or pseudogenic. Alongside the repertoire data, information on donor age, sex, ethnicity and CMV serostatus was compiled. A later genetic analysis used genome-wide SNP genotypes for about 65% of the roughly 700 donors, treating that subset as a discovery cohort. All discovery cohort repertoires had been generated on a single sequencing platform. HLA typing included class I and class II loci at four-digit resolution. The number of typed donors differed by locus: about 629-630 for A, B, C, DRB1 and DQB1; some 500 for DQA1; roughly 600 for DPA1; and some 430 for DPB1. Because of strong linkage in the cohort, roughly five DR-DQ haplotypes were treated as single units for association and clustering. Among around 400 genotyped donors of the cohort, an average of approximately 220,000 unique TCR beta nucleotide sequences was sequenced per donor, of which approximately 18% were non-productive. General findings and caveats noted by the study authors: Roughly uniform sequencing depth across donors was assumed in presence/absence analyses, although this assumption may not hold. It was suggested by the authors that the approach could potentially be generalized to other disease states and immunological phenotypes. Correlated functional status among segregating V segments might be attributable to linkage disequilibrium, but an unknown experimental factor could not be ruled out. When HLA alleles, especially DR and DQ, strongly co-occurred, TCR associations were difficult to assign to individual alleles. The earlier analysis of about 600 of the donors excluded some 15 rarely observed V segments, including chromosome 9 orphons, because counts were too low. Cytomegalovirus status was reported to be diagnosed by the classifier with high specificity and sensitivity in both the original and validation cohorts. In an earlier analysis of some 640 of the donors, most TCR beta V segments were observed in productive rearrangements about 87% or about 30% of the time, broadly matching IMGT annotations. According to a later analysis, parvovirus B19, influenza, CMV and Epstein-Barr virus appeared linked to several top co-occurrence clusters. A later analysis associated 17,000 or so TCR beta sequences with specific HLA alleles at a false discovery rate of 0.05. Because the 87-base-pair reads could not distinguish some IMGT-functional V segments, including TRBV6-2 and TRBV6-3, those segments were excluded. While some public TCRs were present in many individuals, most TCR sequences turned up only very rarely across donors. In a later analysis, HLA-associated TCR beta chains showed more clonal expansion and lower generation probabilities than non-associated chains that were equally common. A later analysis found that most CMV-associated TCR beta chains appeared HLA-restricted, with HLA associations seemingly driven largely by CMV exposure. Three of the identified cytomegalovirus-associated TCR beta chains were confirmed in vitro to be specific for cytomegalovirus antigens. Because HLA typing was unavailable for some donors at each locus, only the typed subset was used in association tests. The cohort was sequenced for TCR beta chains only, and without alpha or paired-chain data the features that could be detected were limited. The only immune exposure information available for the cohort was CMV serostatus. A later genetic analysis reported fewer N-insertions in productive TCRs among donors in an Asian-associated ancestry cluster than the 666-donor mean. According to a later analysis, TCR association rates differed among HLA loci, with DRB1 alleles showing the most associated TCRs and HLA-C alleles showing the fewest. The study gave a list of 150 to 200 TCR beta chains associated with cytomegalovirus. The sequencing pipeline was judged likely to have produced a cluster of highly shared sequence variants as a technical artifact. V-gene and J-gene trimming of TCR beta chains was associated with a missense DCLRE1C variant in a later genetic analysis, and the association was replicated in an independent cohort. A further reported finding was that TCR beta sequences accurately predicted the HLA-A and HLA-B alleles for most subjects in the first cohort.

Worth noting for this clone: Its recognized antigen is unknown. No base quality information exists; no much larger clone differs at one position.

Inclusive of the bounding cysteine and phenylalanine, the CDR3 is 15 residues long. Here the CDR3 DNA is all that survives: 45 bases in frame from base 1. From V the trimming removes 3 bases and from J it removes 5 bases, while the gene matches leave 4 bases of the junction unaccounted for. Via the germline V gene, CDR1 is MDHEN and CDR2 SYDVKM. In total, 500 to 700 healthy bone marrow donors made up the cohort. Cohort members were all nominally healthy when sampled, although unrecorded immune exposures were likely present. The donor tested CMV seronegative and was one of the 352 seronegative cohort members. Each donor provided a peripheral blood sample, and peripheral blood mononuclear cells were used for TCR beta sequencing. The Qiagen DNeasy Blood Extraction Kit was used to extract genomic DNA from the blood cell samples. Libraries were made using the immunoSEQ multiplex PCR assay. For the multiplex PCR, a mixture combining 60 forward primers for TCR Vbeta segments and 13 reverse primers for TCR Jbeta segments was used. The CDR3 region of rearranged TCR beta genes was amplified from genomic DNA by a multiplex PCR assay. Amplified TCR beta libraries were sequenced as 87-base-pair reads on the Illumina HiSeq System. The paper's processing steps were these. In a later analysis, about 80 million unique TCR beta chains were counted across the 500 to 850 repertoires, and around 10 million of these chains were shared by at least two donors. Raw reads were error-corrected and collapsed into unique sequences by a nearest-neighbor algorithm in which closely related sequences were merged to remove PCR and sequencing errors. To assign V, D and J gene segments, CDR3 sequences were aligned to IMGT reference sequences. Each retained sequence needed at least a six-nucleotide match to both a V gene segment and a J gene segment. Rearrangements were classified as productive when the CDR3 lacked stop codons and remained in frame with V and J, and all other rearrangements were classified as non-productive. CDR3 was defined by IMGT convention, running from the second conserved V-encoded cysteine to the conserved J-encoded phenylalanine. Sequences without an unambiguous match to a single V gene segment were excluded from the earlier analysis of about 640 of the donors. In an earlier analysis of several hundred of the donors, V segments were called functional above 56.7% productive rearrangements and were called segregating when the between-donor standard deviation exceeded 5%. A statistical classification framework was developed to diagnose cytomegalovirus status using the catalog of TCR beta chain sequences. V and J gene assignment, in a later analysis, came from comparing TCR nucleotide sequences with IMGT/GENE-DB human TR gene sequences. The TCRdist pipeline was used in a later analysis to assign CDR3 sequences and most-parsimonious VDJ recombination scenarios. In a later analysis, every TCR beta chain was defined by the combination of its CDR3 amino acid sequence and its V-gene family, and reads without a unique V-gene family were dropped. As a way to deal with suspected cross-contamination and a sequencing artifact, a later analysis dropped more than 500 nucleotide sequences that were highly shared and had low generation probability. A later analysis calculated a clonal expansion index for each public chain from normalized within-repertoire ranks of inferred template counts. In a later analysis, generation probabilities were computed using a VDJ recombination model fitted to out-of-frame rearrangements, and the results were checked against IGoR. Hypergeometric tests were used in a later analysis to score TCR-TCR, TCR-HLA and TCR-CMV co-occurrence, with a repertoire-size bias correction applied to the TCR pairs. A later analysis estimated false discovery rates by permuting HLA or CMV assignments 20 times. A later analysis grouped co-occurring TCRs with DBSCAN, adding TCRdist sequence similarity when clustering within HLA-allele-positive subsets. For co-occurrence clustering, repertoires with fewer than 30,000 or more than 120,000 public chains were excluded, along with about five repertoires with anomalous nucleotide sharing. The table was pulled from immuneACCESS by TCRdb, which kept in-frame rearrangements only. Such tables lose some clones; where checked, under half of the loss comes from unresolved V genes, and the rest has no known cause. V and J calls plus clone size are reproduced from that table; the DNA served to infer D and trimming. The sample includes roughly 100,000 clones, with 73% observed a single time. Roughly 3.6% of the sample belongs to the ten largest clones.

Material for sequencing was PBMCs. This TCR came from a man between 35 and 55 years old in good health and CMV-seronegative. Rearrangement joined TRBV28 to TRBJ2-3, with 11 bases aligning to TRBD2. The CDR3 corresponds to CASSFSGGAQDTQYF. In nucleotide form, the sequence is TGTGCCAGCAGTTTTAGCGGGGGGGCACAAGATACGCAGTATTTT. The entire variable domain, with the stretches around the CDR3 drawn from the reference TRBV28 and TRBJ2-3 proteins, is DVKVTQSSRYLVKRTGEKVFLECVQDMDHENMFWYRQDPGLGLRLIYFSYDVKMKEKGDIPEGYSVSREKKERFSLILESASTNQTSMYLCASSFSGGAQDTQYFGPGTRLTVL.